Below are 24 T cell receptor beta chains sequenced from a single sample in a study of blood T cell repertoires in COVID-19. The data were produced by immunoSEQ multiplex PCR, yet TCRdb's version contains in-frame clones alone and is incomplete. The table shows approximately 75,000 clones, with roughly 90% occurring only once. Sequenced material: peripheral blood. The source is a human donor in a cohort sampled during active COVID-19.

The chain employs TRBV6-2 or TRBV6-3 and TRBJ1-3, with 7 nucleotides matching TRBD1. J was trimmed by 7 bases and V by 0 bases; bases with no gene match: 9. Germline CDR1 is MNHEY and CDR2 is SVGEGT. The CDR3 has 16 amino acids. The CDR3 bases are TGTGCCAGCAGTTACTCCGAGGGACAGCCCCGGAACACCATATATTTT. It translates to CASSYSEGQPRNTIYF.

The chain couples TRBV6-6 to TRBJ2-2; D might be TRBD2 (7 bases). Per the germline V gene, CDR1 is MNHNY and CDR2 is SVGAGI (reference sequence). Between the trimmed V and J ends, which lost 2 bases and 6 bases, there was a span of 16 bases. This CDR3 is 16 amino acids long. CDR3 loop: CASSYGAGAHPGELFF. CDR3 DNA sequence: TGTGCCAGCAGTTACGGGGCGGGGGCGCACCCCGGGGAGCTGTTTTTT.

The chain couples TRBV5-1 to TRBJ2-3, with D unresolved. V shed 3 bases and J shed 5 bases, with 7 bases lying between them. In germline, CDR1 is SGHRS, CDR2 YFSETQ. This CDR3 has 12 residues. The chain's CDR3 is CASSSGEDTQYF. The CDR3 DNA sequence: TGCGCCAGCAGCTCAGGTGAAGATACGCAGTATTTT.

This clone is medium-sized within its sample. V is TRBV2 and J is TRBJ1-5; no definite D call. CDR3 length: 12 amino acids. Trimming pared 6 bases from V and 9 bases from J, leaving 12 bases between. Germline V CDR1 and CDR2: SNHLY, FYNNEI. The CDR3 reads CASSESFRPQHF. In DNA, the CDR3 is TGTGCCAGCAGCGAGAGTTTTCGGCCCCAGCATTTT.

The chain is built from TRBV6-5 and TRBJ1-5; D may be TRBD1 (5 bases). Between the trimmed V and J ends, which lost 0 bases and 0 bases, there was a span of 6 bases. Germline values: CDR1 MNHEY, CDR2 SVGAGI. This CDR3 spans 15 amino acids. Here the CDR3 reads CASSYSQVSNQPQHF. In DNA, the CDR3 is TGTGCCAGCAGTTACTCACAGGTTAGCAATCAGCCCCAGCATTTT.

The V call is TRBV9, the J call TRBJ2-3; unclear D gene. V was cut by 2 bases and J by 0 bases, with 4 bases left in between. The CDR3 totals 13 residues. Looked up from germline, CDR1 is SGDLS and CDR2 is YYNGEE. This CDR3 is CASSVESTDTQYF. Written as DNA, the CDR3 is TGTGCCAGCAGCGTCGAGAGCACAGATACGCAGTATTTT.

This clone was counted a few times. This rearrangement joins TRBV7-9 to TRBJ1-2, with 9 bases lining up with TRBD1. The junction had 6 bases not matched to a gene; V was cut back by 5 bases and J by 8 bases. The CDR3 consists of 13 residues. CDR1 SEHNR and CDR2 FQNEAQ come from the germline V gene (reference sequence). The CDR3 nucleotides are TGTGCCAGCAGCACACAGGGGGCATTAGGCTACACCTTC. It yields the protein CASSTQGALGYTF.

The rearrangement uses TRBV5-1 and TRBJ2-1, with 9 bases lining up with TRBD2. Germline CDR1 and CDR2: SGHRS and YFSETQ. Trimming cost V 0 bases and J 5 bases; bases outside gene matches: 9. This CDR3 is built from 17 residues. The CDR3 reads CASSLVRAGGLNNEQFF. In DNA form, the CDR3 reads TGCGCCAGCAGCTTGGTGCGGGCGGGGGGGCTGAACAATGAGCAGTTCTTC.

The J gene is TRBJ1-5, the V gene TRBV6-5; TRBD1 matches 7 bases. V dropped 5 bases and J dropped 6; count of bases not matched to a gene: 4. This CDR3 is 13 amino acids long. The germline gives CDR1 MNHEY, CDR2 SVGAGI. This chain's CDR3 is CASSTGVAQPQHF. DNA for the CDR3: TGTGCCAGCAGTACAGGGGTAGCTCAGCCCCAGCATTTT.

This chain uses TRBV19 with TRBJ1-1, with D possibly matching TRBD1 (5 bases). Per germline, CDR1 LNHDA and CDR2 SQIVND (reference sequence). The V and J ends lost 7 bases and 0 bases respectively, with 15 bases between them. The CDR3 sequence is 15 residues long. The CDR3 bases are TGTGCCAGTAAGGAGGGGTCGGGCATGAACACTGAAGCTTTCTTT. Protein: CASKEGSGMNTEAFF.

DNA of the CDR3: TGTGCCAGCAGACCCAGTGGCAGGGACACCGGGGAGCTGTTTTTT. Its protein is CASRPSGRDTGELFF. The chain joins TRBV4-2 to TRBJ2-2, with D possibly matching TRBD1 (5 bases). The CDR3 contains 15 residues. V lost 6 bases, J lost 3 bases, and 14 bases lay in between. Germline CDR1 is LGHNA and CDR2 is YNFKEQ.

The V gene is TRBV13, the J gene TRBJ2-6; a weak D match, TRBD1 (6 bases). This CDR3 spans 21 amino acids. Per germline, CDR1 PRHDT and CDR2 FYEKMQ (reference sequence). V lost 1 base and J lost 0, with 22 bases in between. CDR3 in amino acids: CASSLEGWGLPDSSGANVLTF. The CDR3 bases are TGTGCCAGCAGCTTAGAGGGCTGGGGGCTACCAGATTCCTCTGGGGCCAACGTCCTGACTTTC.

The rearrangement uses TRBV10-2 and TRBJ2-5; TRBD2 aligns across 11 bases. The CDR3 consists of 15 residues. The ends lost 6 bases at V and 2 bases at J; junction bases unmatched: 5. Germline lookup yields CDR1 WSHSY and CDR2 SAAADI. CDR3 in amino acids: CASRGTSGGQETQYF. Written as DNA, the CDR3 is TGCGCCAGCAGGGGAACTAGCGGGGGACAAGAGACCCAGTACTTC.

This chain joins TRBV15 and TRBJ2-5; 10 nucleotides align to TRBD2. Trimming cost V 1 base and J 5 bases; bases outside gene matches: 4. The CDR3 spans 15 residues. Looked up from germline, CDR1 is LNHNV and CDR2 is YYDKDF (reference sequence). The CDR3, as DNA: TGTGCCACCAGCAGAGCGCCTAGCGGGGGTGAGACCCAGTACTTC. This gives the protein CATSRAPSGGETQYF.

A few counts support this clone. This rearrangement joins TRBV14 to TRBJ1-5; D possibly corresponds to TRBD1 (5 bases). Germline V gene lookup returns CDR1 SGHDN and CDR2 FVKESK. V was trimmed by 3 bases and J by 11 bases, leaving 14 bases between them. This CDR3 is 13 amino acids long. CDR3 in DNA: TGTGCCAGCAGCCAGGGAGGGGCCGCGACCCAGCATTTT. Its translation: CASSQGGAATQHF.

The V and J genes are TRBV10-2 and TRBJ1-1; D is ambiguous. V lost 4 bases, J lost 3 bases, and 12 bases lay in between. CDR3 size: 14 residues. Germline loops: CDR1 WSHSY, CDR2 SAAADI. This CDR3 reads CASSGAGPDTEAFF. The CDR3 DNA is TGCGCCAGCAGTGGTGCAGGCCCGGACACTGAAGCTTTCTTT.

This clone was detected only once. The chain has TRBV5-1 and TRBJ1-5, with D possibly matching TRBD1 (5 bases). Trimming took 0 bases from V and 2 from J, leaving 12 bases between them. Germline V gives CDR1 SGHRS, CDR2 YFSETQ. CDR3 length: 16 amino acids. In nucleotides, the CDR3 is TGCGCCAGCAGCTTGGCCGGACCCAGGGGCAATCAGCCCCAGCATTTT. Translated, it gives CASSLAGPRGNQPQHF.

The genes are TRBV2 and TRBJ2-1; 11 nucleotides agree with TRBD2. V lost 6 bases, J lost 6 bases, and 7 bases stayed unmatched. CDR1 and CDR2 from the germline V gene are SNHLY and FYNNEI. There are 15 residues in the CDR3. DNA for the CDR3: TGTGCCAGCAGCCCTAGCGGGGGGCCGCGCAATGAGCAGTTCTTC. Its translation is CASSPSGGPRNEQFF. The variable domain in full, with the rest retrieved from reference TRBV2 and TRBJ2-1, is EPEVTQTPSHQVTQMGQEVILRCVPISNHLYFYWYRQILGQKVEFLVSFYNNEISEKSEIFDDQFSVERPDGSNFTLKIRSTKLEDSAMYFCASSPSGGPRNEQFFGPGTRLTVL.

The chain couples TRBV6-5 to TRBJ2-7; 9 bases agree with TRBD2. The CDR3 sequence is 14 residues long. Germline V gene sequence: CDR1 MNHEY, CDR2 SVGAGI. V was pared by 4 bases and J by 7 bases, with 8 bases of the junction left unmatched. CDR3 nucleotide sequence: TGTGCCAGCAGTTGGTCAGCACTAGCGGGTGAGCAGTACTTC. Encoded protein: CASSWSALAGEQYF.

This clone has just one count. This rearrangement joins TRBV27 to TRBJ1-6; 7 bases line up with TRBD1. Germline CDR1 MNHEY, CDR2 SMNVEV (reference sequence). The CDR3 runs 17 residues. Trimming took 4 bases from V and 8 from J; bases not matched to a gene: 14. Written as DNA, the CDR3 is TGTGCCAGCAGTTCAAAAATTCGGGACAGCCAAGATTCACCCCTCCACTTT. Its translation is CASSSKIRDSQDSPLHF.

This chain links TRBV19 with TRBJ2-3; TRBD1 might be the D (6 bases). Between the trimmed V and J ends, which lost 7 bases and 2 bases, there was a span of 13 bases. CDR1 and CDR2 from the germline V gene are LNHDA and SQIVND (reference sequence). CDR3 length: 14 amino acids. Written as DNA, the CDR3 is TGTGCCAGTACTGTAGGGGGATCCACAGATACGCAGTATTTT. Translating gives CASTVGGSTDTQYF. The variable domain in full, with the rest retrieved from reference TRBV19 and TRBJ2-3, is DGGITQSPKYLFRKEGQNVTLSCEQNLNHDAMYWYRQDPGQGLRLIYYSQIVNDFQKGDIAEGYSVSREKKESFPLTVTSAQKNPTAFYLCASTVGGSTDTQYFGPGTRLTVL.

In nucleotides, the CDR3 is TGTGCCAGCAGTGAGGTACAGGGGTTGAATGAGCAGTTCTTC. Translation: CASSEVQGLNEQFF. This chain uses TRBV2 with TRBJ2-1; 7 nucleotides line up with TRBD1. Germline V gene sequence: CDR1 SNHLY, CDR2 FYNNEI. This CDR3 comprises 14 residues. J gave up 7 bases and V 3 bases, and 6 bases lay outside the gene matches.

The rearrangement uses TRBV6-6 and TRBJ1-1; the D is unclear. V was trimmed by 0 bases and J by 4 bases, leaving 12 bases between them. The CDR3 covers 15 residues. Germline assignment: CDR1 MNHNY and CDR2 SVGAGI (reference sequence). The CDR3 region is CASSYSIRQATEAFF. The CDR3 coding sequence is TGTGCCAGCAGTTACTCCATTCGACAAGCCACTGAAGCTTTCTTT.

This clone has only one observation. The CDR3 coding sequence is TGTGCCAGCTCATCTCAATCAGGACTAGCGGGAGGAAGTGAGCAGTTCTTC. It specifies CASSSQSGLAGGSEQFF. The chain combines TRBV18 with TRBJ2-1; 14 nucleotides line up with TRBD2. CDR1 and CDR2 (germline): KGHSH, LQKENI. With V trimmed by 5 bases and J by 9 bases, 12 bases remained unmatched. The CDR3 contains 17 residues.